What follows are 29 T cell receptor beta chains derived from one specimen sequenced in a study of shared clonotypes between healthy human individuals. Measured with immunoSEQ multiplex PCR; TCRdb has only the in-frame clones, and not every one. The table includes more than 550,000 clones, about nine tenths detected once. The specimen was memory CD8+ T cells from PBMCs. Indicated subset: CD45RO+ cells pooled with CCR7-negative TemRA cells. The receptor source for this set is a man aged 18 to 29 in good health. Some clones in this sample may be carry-over from other donors' samples.

This chain joins TRBV10-2 and TRBJ2-7; TRBD2 agrees at 9 bases. Germline lookup yields CDR1 WSHSY and CDR2 SAAADI. With V trimmed by 4 bases and J by 2 bases, 3 bases remained unmatched. The CDR3 is made up of 14 amino acids. CDR3 residues: CASSAAGGPYEQYF. CDR3 bases: TGCGCCAGCAGTGCGGCGGGAGGGCCCTACGAGCAGTACTTC.

This chain uses TRBV5-4 with TRBJ2-7, with no clear D. The CDR3 is made up of 12 amino acids. CDR1 is SGHNT and CDR2 is YYREEE in the germline V gene (reference sequence). V was pared by 3 bases and J by 7 bases, with 11 bases between. The CDR3 DNA follows: TGTGCCAGCAGCTCGGACCCAAGGGAGCAGTACTTC. Its protein is CASSSDPREQYF. The full variable domain, in which reference TRBV5-4 and TRBJ2-7 provide the parts outside the CDR3, is ETGVTQSPTHLIKTRGQQVTLRCSSQSGHNTVSWYQQALGQGPQFIFQYYREEENGRGNFPPRFSGLQFPNYSSELNVNALELDDSALYLCASSSDPREQYFGPGTRLTVT.

This sequence joins TRBV4-1 and TRBJ1-1; D is unresolved. The ends were cut back, 0 bases at V and 1 base at J, with 6 bases in the middle. The CDR3 sequence is 14 residues long. CDR1 MGHRA and CDR2 YSYEKL come from the germline V gene. CDR3 coding DNA: TGCGCCAGCAGCCAAGAAGGGCGGAACACTGAAGCTTTCTTT. Amino acids: CASSQEGRNTEAFF.

This chain links TRBV6-5 with TRBJ2-5, with D perhaps being TRBD1 or TRBD2 (5 bases each). The J call is in doubt because the DNA end fits TRBJ2-7 better. Germline V gene lookup returns CDR1 MNHEY and CDR2 SVGAGI. The CDR3 is 15 amino acids. The CDR3 nucleotides are TGTGCCAGCAGTTACTCACCGGGACCTACATACGAGCAGTACTTC. This gives the protein CASSYSPGPTYEQYF.

This clone occurred once. CDR3 coding DNA: TGTGCCAGCAGCTTATGGGTCAATGAAAAACTGTTTTTT. Its translation: CASSLWVNEKLFF. This chain uses TRBV7-3 with TRBJ1-4, with no clear D. The length of the CDR3 is 13 residues. The germline gives CDR1 SGHTA, CDR2 FQGTGA. Trimming removed 2 bases at V and 5 bases at J, with 6 bases between.

The gene calls are TRBV10-3 and TRBJ2-7, with D perhaps TRBD1 or TRBD2 (6 bases each). The V end was cut by 4 bases, the J end by 5 bases, with 18 bases between. CDR1 is ENHRY, CDR2 SYGVKD, per germline. This CDR3 comprises 15 residues. The CDR3 DNA follows: TGTGCCATCAGTGTGTCCGGAGGGGGATCTCACGAGCAGTACTTC. This codes for CAISVSGGGSHEQYF.

This chain connects TRBV4-1 to TRBJ2-5, with TRBD2 as a possible D gene (5 bases). The assigned J gene may be wrong: the sequence end matches TRBJ2-7 better. The CDR3 runs 15 residues. Germline V gene sequence: CDR1 MGHRA, CDR2 YSYEKL. CDR3 sequence (DNA): TGCGCCAGCAGCCAAGTTGAGGGAGCCTCCTACGAGCAGTACTTC. Translated: CASSQVEGASYEQYF.

The chain employs TRBV28 and TRBJ2-7; 10 bases agree with TRBD1. Germline V gives CDR1 MDHEN, CDR2 SYDVKM. The V and J ends lost 8 bases and 0 bases, in that order; junction bases with no gene match: 4. The CDR3 sequence is 14 residues long. The CDR3 reads CASRDRGSSYEQYF. The CDR3 region has the DNA TGTGCCAGCCGGGACAGGGGCTCCTCCTACGAGCAGTACTTC.

The chain recombines TRBV28 with TRBJ2-7; maybe TRBD1 (5 bases). The V end was cut by 5 bases, the J end by 2 bases, with 25 bases between. Germline assignment: CDR1 MDHEN and CDR2 SYDVKM. This CDR3 has 18 residues. The CDR3 protein is CASSHRSLGHRTPYEQYF. The CDR3 DNA is TGTGCCAGCAGTCACAGGAGTTTAGGACATCGGACCCCCTACGAGCAGTACTTC.

This clone appeared once. The V and J genes are TRBV7-6 and TRBJ1-4; D not certain. Trimming removed 5 bases at V and 8 bases at J, with 21 bases between. The CDR3 spans 16 residues. CDR1 SGHVS and CDR2 FNYEAQ come from the germline V gene. The CDR3 nucleotides read TGTGCCAGCAGCCCAGTTCGAAAAGGAGAGAGGGAAAAACTGTTTTTT. It codes for CASSPVRKGEREKLFF.

The chain couples TRBV2 to TRBJ2-7; weak D call: TRBD1 (6 bases). From germline, CDR1 is SNHLY and CDR2 FYNNEI. Trimming took off 4 bases at V and 2 bases at J, with 12 bases between the two ends. CDR3 length: 14 residues. The CDR3 bases are TGTGCCAGCAGTGGACAGGTTTTCCCCTACGAGCAGTACTTC. This translates into CASSGQVFPYEQYF. Drawing the rest from reference TRBV2 and TRBJ2-7, the complete variable domain is EPEVTQTPSHQVTQMGQEVILRCVPISNHLYFYWYRQILGQKVEFLVSFYNNEISEKSEIFDDQFSVERPDGSNFTLKIRSTKLEDSAMYFCASSGQVFPYEQYFGPGTRLTVT.

This clone was detected only once. The CDR3 loop reads CASSGDYYEQYF. Here the CDR3 DNA reads TGTGCCAGCAGCGGGGACTACTACGAGCAGTACTTC. This chain uses TRBV27 with TRBJ2-7, with 7 bases that match TRBD2. J lost 3 bases, V lost 6 bases, and 2 bases had no gene match. There are 12 residues in the CDR3. The germline V gene has CDR1 MNHEY and CDR2 SMNVEV (reference sequence).

This chain connects TRBV11-2 to TRBJ1-1; D might be TRBD1 (5 bases). V lost 6 bases, J lost 0 bases, and 11 bases lay in between. Germline values: CDR1 SGHAT, CDR2 FQNNGV. This CDR3 is built from 14 residues. This chain's CDR3 is CASRLGHLNTEAFF. The CDR3, as DNA: TGTGCCAGCAGACTTGGACACTTGAACACTGAAGCTTTCTTT.

The V gene is TRBV5-1, the J gene TRBJ2-5; D unresolved. CDR3 length equals 14 residues. Germline assignment: CDR1 SGHRS and CDR2 YFSETQ. Trimming cost V 4 bases and J 2 bases, with 12 bases left between them. The CDR3 DNA is TGCGCCAGCAGCCAGCCCATGTTTCAAGAGACCCAGTACTTC. Protein sequence: CASSQPMFQETQYF.

This chain connects TRBV7-9 to TRBJ2-1; 11 positions agree with TRBD2. This CDR3 comprises 19 residues. Germline V lookup: CDR1 SEHNR, CDR2 FQNEAQ (reference sequence). Trimming removed 5 bases from V and 0 bases from J; junction bases left unmatched: 12. The CDR3 region is CASSPLTSGIESSYNEQFF. DNA for the CDR3: TGTGCCAGCAGCCCTCTGACTAGCGGGATTGAGAGCTCCTACAATGAGCAGTTCTTC. Based on the CDR3 plus reference TRBV7-9 and TRBJ2-1, the full variable domain is DTGVSQNPRHKITKRGQNVTFRCDPISEHNRLYWYRQTLGQGPEFLTYFQNEAQLEKSRLLSDRFSAERPKGSFSTLEIQRTEQGDSAMYLCASSPLTSGIESSYNEQFFGPGTRLTVL.

The chain employs TRBV4-1 and TRBJ2-1; 9 bases agree with TRBD1. This CDR3 comprises 18 residues. V trimming: 4 bases; J trimming: 1 base; junction bases outside the gene matches: 11. Looked up from germline, CDR1 is MGHRA and CDR2 is YSYEKL. The CDR3 DNA reads TGCGCCAGCAGCCCCCATCCCGGGACAGGGTTATCCTACAATGAGCAGTTCTTC. Translating gives CASSPHPGTGLSYNEQFF.

The V call is TRBV7-4, the J call TRBJ2-7; 9 nucleotides line up with TRBD2. The CDR3 covers 16 residues. Trimming cost V 6 bases and J 5 bases; bases outside gene matches: 14. Germline V CDR1 and CDR2: SGHVT, SQSDAQ. In DNA form, the CDR3 reads TGTGCCAGCAGACTCCGGGCGGGAGGGCCCCGCGACGAGCAGTACTTC. Its protein is CASRLRAGGPRDEQYF. Full variable domain (outside the CDR3, taken from reference TRBV7-4 and TRBJ2-7): GAGVSQSPRYKVAKRGRDVALRCDSISGHVTLYWYRQTLGQGSEVLTYSQSDAQRDKSGRPSGRFSAERPERSVSTLKIQRTEQGDSAVYLCASRLRAGGPRDEQYFGPGTRLTVT.

V and J are TRBV11-2 and TRBJ1-1, with TRBD1 matching over 7 bases. V lost 0 bases and J lost 4; bases outside the gene matches: 14. The CDR3 has 18 residues. The V gene's germline CDR1 is SGHAT and CDR2 FQNNGV. CDR3 in amino acids: CASSLDSRGGPRVTEAFF. As DNA, the CDR3 is TGTGCCAGCAGCTTAGATAGCCGAGGGGGCCCTAGGGTCACTGAAGCTTTCTTT.

About this clone: Distinct nucleotide sequences in the sample also encode this CDR3. The chain combines TRBV7-9 with TRBJ2-1, with 7 bases fitting TRBD2. Germline trimming cut 3 bases from V and 3 bases from J; bases unmatched to any gene: 2. From germline, CDR1 is SEHNR and CDR2 FQNEAQ (reference sequence). This CDR3 spans 14 amino acids. For the CDR3, the DNA is TGTGCCAGCAGCTTTGGCGGGAGCTACAATGAGCAGTTCTTC. It translates to CASSFGGSYNEQFF.

The V call is TRBV27, the J call TRBJ2-7, with a tentative D call TRBD1 (5 bases). Germline assignment: CDR1 MNHEY and CDR2 SMNVEV (reference sequence). The CDR3 has 14 residues. Trimming took off 6 bases at V and 2 bases at J, with 14 bases between the two ends. CDR3 loop: CASSLRTFPYEQYF. The CDR3 region has the DNA TGTGCCAGCAGCCTCAGGACATTCCCCTACGAGCAGTACTTC.

This chain joins TRBV5-4 and TRBJ2-2; TRBD2 matches at 7 bases. Unmatched junction bases numbered 3, after V lost 1 base and J lost 0 bases. The CDR3 extends over 16 amino acids. Germline V CDR1 and CDR2: SGHNT, YYREEE (reference sequence). CDR3 coding DNA: TGTGCCAGCAGCTTGTCCAGCGGGGCGAACACCGGGGAGCTGTTTTTT. Its protein is CASSLSSGANTGELFF.

As concerns this clone: A much larger clone differs from this one at a single base, so this may be a read error. This chain links TRBV7-2 with TRBJ2-7; D is unresolved. The CDR3 contains 12 residues. V lost 1 base and J 6 bases, leaving 7 bases between the germline ends. Germline V gene data show CDR1 as SGHTA and CDR2 as FQGNSA. In DNA, the CDR3 is TGTGCCAGCAGCTTAGTGGTGGGCGAGCAGTACTTC. Its protein product is CASSLVVGEQYF.

This chain uses TRBV28 with TRBJ2-3; a possible D gene is TRBD1 (6 bases). Trimming left V 5 bases short and J 3 bases short, with 15 bases between. Germline V lookup: CDR1 MDHEN, CDR2 SYDVKM. The CDR3 runs to 15 residues. The CDR3 spells CASSDQGIGTDTQYF. The CDR3 DNA is TGTGCCAGCAGTGATCAGGGGATTGGGACAGATACGCAGTATTTT.

The CDR3 nucleotides are TGTGCCAGCAGTCCCTCCAGGCTCTACGAGCAGTACTTC. Translation gives CASSPSRLYEQYF. This chain joins TRBV7-2 and TRBJ2-7; unclear D gene. V was trimmed by 6 bases and J by 3 bases, leaving 12 bases between them. This CDR3 spans 13 amino acids. Germline CDR1 SGHTA, CDR2 FQGNSA.

The chain has TRBV27 and TRBJ1-2; no reliable D call. V was shortened by 5 bases and J by 4 bases, with 17 bases between the two germline ends. The CDR3 runs to 15 residues. From germline, CDR1 is MNHEY and CDR2 SMNVEV (reference sequence). Here the CDR3 DNA reads TGTGCCAGCAGTCCCCGAGGGATACCTATCTATGGCTACACCTTC. Protein product: CASSPRGIPIYGYTF.

The chain employs TRBV27 and TRBJ2-1; D perhaps matches TRBD1 (6 bases). With 7 bases removed from V and 9 bases from J, the gap between germline ends came to 10 bases. This CDR3 region has 11 residues. Germline values: CDR1 MNHEY, CDR2 SMNVEV (reference sequence). The CDR3 sequence is CASKQGGEQFF. CDR3 DNA sequence: TGTGCCAGCAAACAGGGCGGTGAGCAGTTCTTC.

V gene TRBV9 combines with J gene TRBJ2-1, with 10 bases lining up with TRBD2. The CDR3 runs 16 residues. With V trimmed by 6 bases and J by 9 bases, 15 bases remained unmatched. Germline V gene sequence: CDR1 SGDLS, CDR2 YYNGEE. The CDR3 DNA sequence: TGTGCCAGCACCCCCACCCCCCTAGCGGGAGCTAGTGAGCAGTTCTTC. Protein product: CASTPTPLAGASEQFF.

CDR3 bases: TGTGCCAGCTGCCGTCGTCCCAGTCGGAGCTCCTATAATTCACCCCTCCACTTT. Encoded protein: CASCRRPSRSSYNSPLHF. The chain is built from TRBV28 and TRBJ1-6; no definite D call. Trimming took 8 bases from V and 0 from J, leaving 20 bases between them. The CDR3 extends over 18 amino acids. CDR1 MDHEN and CDR2 SYDVKM come from the germline V gene.

This clone was seen only once. The chain links TRBV28 to TRBJ2-1, with a possible D match to TRBD2 (5 bases). The CDR3 contains 15 residues. The germline gives CDR1 MDHEN, CDR2 SYDVKM. V was trimmed by 2 bases and J by 0 bases, leaving 8 bases between them. CDR3 in amino acids: CASSLRESSYNEQFF. The CDR3 DNA sequence: TGTGCCAGCAGTTTACGGGAAAGCTCCTACAATGAGCAGTTCTTC. The full variable domain, with the rest looked up from reference TRBV28 and TRBJ2-1, is DVKVTQSSRYLVKRTGEKVFLECVQDMDHENMFWYRQDPGLGLRLIYFSYDVKMKEKGDIPEGYSVSREKKERFSLILESASTNQTSMYLCASSLRESSYNEQFFGPGTRLTVL.